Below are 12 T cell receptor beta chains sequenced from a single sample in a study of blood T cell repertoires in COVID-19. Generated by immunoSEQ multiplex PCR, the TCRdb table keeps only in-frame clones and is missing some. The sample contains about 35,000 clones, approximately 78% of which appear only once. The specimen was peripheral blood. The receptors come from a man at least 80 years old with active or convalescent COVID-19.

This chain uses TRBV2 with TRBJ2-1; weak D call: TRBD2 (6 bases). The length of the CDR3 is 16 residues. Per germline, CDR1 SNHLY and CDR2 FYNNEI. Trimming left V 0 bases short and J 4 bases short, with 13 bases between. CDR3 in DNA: TGTGCCAGCAGTGAAGCGCGTGGGACTTCTTACAATGAGCAGTTCTTC. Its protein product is CASSEARGTSYNEQFF.

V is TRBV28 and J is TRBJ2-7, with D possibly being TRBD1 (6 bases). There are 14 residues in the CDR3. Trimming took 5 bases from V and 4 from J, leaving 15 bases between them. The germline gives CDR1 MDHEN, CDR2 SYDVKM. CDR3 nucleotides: TGTGCCAGCAGTGCTCCAGGGGCTACTTACGAGCAGTACTTC. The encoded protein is CASSAPGATYEQYF.

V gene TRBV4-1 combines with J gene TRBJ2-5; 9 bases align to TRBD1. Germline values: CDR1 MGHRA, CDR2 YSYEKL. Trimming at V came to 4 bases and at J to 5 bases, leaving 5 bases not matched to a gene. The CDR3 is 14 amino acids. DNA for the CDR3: TGCGCCAGCAGCCTGGGGACAGGGAGGGAGACCCAGTACTTC. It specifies CASSLGTGRETQYF.

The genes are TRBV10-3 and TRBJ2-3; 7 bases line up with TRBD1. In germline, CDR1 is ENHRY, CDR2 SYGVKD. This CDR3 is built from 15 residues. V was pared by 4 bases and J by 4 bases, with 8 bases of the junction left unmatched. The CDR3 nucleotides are TGTGCCATCAGTGGTAGGGGTCAGGGGGCAGATACGCAGTATTTT. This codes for CAISGRGQGADTQYF.

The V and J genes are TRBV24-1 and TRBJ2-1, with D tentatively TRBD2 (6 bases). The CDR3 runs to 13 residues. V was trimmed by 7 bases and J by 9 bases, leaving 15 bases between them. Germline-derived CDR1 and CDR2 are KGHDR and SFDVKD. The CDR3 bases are TGTGCCACCAGACAACACGTGGGGGGTGAGCAGTTCTTC. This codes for CATRQHVGGEQFF.

CDR3 protein: CASSLGQGFTDTQYF. In DNA form, the CDR3 reads TGTGCCAGCAGTTTGGGCCAGGGGTTCACAGATACGCAGTATTTT. This chain links TRBV27 with TRBJ2-3; D possibly corresponds to TRBD1 (6 bases). CDR3 length equals 15 residues. CDR1 and CDR2 from the germline V gene are MNHEY and SMNVEV (reference sequence). V was clipped by 3 bases and J by 2 bases, with 12 bases between them.

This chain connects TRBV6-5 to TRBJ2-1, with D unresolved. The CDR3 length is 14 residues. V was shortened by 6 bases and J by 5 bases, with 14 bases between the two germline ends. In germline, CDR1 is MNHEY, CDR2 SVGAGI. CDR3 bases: TGTGCCAGCAGGTCCGCTCGAGGAAACAATGAGCAGTTCTTC. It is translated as CASRSARGNNEQFF.

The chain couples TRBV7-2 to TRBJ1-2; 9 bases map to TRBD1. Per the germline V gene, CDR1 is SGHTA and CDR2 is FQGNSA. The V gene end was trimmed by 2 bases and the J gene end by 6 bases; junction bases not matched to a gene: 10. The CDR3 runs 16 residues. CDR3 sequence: CASSLSGTGNGDGYTF. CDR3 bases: TGTGCCAGCAGCTTATCCGGGACAGGGAACGGGGATGGCTACACCTTC. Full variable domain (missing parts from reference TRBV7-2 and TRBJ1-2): GAGVSQSPSNKVTEKGKDVELRCDPISGHTALYWYRQSLGQGLEFLIYFQGNSAPDKSGLPSDRFSAERTGGSVSTLTIQRTQQEDSAVYLCASSLSGTGNGDGYTFGSGTRLTVV.

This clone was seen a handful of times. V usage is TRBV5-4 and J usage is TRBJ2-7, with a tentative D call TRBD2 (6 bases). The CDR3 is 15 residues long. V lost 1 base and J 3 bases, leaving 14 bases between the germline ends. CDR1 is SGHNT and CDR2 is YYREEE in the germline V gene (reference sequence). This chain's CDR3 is CASSLNRDSLYEQYF. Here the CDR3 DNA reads TGTGCCAGCAGCTTGAACCGGGACTCCCTCTACGAGCAGTACTTC.

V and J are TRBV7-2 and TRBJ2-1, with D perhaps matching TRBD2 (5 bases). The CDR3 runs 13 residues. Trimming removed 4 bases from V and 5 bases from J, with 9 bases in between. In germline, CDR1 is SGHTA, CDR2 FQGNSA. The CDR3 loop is CASSWSRDNEQFF. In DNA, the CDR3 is TGTGCCAGCAGCTGGTCGCGGGACAATGAGCAGTTCTTC.

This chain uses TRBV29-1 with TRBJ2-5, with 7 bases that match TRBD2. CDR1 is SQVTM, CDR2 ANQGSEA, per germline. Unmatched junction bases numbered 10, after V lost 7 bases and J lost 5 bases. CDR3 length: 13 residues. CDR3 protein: CSALRGEGETQYF. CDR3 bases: TGCAGCGCCCTCAGAGGGGAGGGGGAGACCCAGTACTTC.

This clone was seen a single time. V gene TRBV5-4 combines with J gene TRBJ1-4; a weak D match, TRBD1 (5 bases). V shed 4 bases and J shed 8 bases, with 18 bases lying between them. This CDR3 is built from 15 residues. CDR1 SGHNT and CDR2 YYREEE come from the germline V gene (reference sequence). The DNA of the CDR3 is TGTGCCAGCAGCCTAGGGACTGCAAGGCGCGAAAAACTGTTTTTT. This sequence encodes CASSLGTARREKLFF.